The 29 T cell receptor beta chains below come from one sample, sequenced in a study of Ad26.COV2.S vaccination and SARS-CoV-2 variants. The repertoire was sequenced with immunoSEQ multiplex PCR; TCRdb's copy has only in-frame clones and lacks some. The profile covers more than 85,000 clones, with around three quarters appearing a single time and roughly a sixth taken by the ten largest. This material consisted of peripheral blood, taken after recovery from COVID-19. All receptors come from a human donor who had recovered from COVID-19.

The CDR3, as DNA: TGTGCCAGCAGTGATACAGGGGCAAATTCACCCCTCCACTTT. Its translation: CASSDTGANSPLHF. The J gene is TRBJ1-6, the V gene TRBV6-1; TRBD1 agrees at 7 bases. V lost 3 bases, J lost 7 bases, and 3 bases stayed unmatched. CDR1 and CDR2 (germline): MNHNS, SASEGT. The CDR3 is 14 amino acids.

For this clone: Germline and junction disagree at one end, which may indicate a read error. The V and J genes are TRBV4-2 and TRBJ1-4; D might be TRBD1 (5 bases). The CDR3 runs 14 residues. Germline CDR1 and CDR2: LGHNA and YNFKEQ. The CDR3 DNA reads as TGTGCCAGCAGCCAGTCGGACACTACTGAAAAACTGTTTTTT. Translated, it gives CASSQSDTTEKLFF.

The chain has TRBV10-3 and TRBJ2-1; either TRBD1 or TRBD2 may fit D (6 bases each). Per the germline V gene, CDR1 is ENHRY and CDR2 is SYGVKD. The CDR3 covers 12 residues. The V end lost 10 bases, the J end lost 6 bases, and 13 bases lay between the germline ends. The chain's CDR3 is CASAGDSNEQFF. In DNA, the CDR3 is TGTGCCAGCGCAGGGGACTCCAATGAGCAGTTCTTC.

The chain carries TRBV10-2 and TRBJ1-1; D uncertain. This CDR3 contains 12 residues. The V gene's germline CDR1 is WSHSY and CDR2 SAAADI. Trimming shortened V by 4 bases and J by 1 base, and 4 bases separated the two germline ends. The CDR3 DNA is TGCGCCAGCAGTGTCGGGAACACTGAAGCTTTCTTT. Protein sequence: CASSVGNTEAFF.

This clone was picked up a small number of times. V and J are TRBV5-1 and TRBJ2-5; no clear D gene. This CDR3 has 15 residues. Germline V lookup: CDR1 SGHRS, CDR2 YFSETQ. V was cut by 4 bases and J by 2 bases, with 15 bases left in between. CDR3 coding DNA: TGCGCCAGCAGCCTTCTGAAAAGACAACAAGAGACCCAGTACTTC. Translated: CASSLLKRQQETQYF.

This chain links TRBV7-2 with TRBJ2-1; D is possibly TRBD1 (6 bases). CDR1 SGHTA and CDR2 FQGNSA come from the germline V gene. The germline V and J ends were trimmed by 1 base and 3 bases, with 16 bases remaining between them. The CDR3 contains 17 residues. In DNA, the CDR3 is TGTGCCAGCAGCTTAGGGCGCACCGACAGGCGCTACAATGAGCAGTTCTTC. It codes for CASSLGRTDRRYNEQFF.

The CDR3 reads CASSPRDPLAGYTF. CDR3 in DNA: TGTGCCAGCAGCCCAAGGGACCCGCTAGCCGGCTACACCTTC. The chain employs TRBV4-2 and TRBJ1-2; maybe TRBD1 (5 bases). The CDR3 spans 14 residues. V lost 4 bases and J lost 8, with 17 bases in between. Germline V CDR1 and CDR2: LGHNA, YNFKEQ.

V usage is TRBV7-3 and J usage is TRBJ2-7, with a weak D call TRBD2 (6 bases). This CDR3 spans 15 amino acids. V was trimmed by 6 bases and J by 7 bases, leaving 22 bases between them. Looked up from germline, CDR1 is SGHTA and CDR2 is FQGTGA. CDR3 in amino acids: CASSLDRDPAGEQYF. CDR3 in DNA: TGTGCCAGCAGTTTAGATCGGGACCCGGCGGGGGAGCAGTACTTC.

The chain has TRBV30 and TRBJ1-3; D remains unclear. The V end lost 0 bases, the J end lost 1 base, and 7 bases lay between the germline ends. Germline V gene lookup returns CDR1 GTSNPN and CDR2 SVGIG (reference sequence). The CDR3 has 14 amino acids. The CDR3 here is CAWSVGGSGNTIYF. In nucleotides, the CDR3 is TGTGCCTGGAGTGTAGGTGGATCTGGAAACACCATATATTTT. Full variable domain (rest looked up from reference TRBV30 and TRBJ1-3): SQTIHQWPATLVQPVGSPLSLECTVEGTSNPNLYWYRQAAGRGLQLLFYSVGIGQISSEVPQNLSASRPQDRQFILSSKKLLLSDSGFYLCAWSVGGSGNTIYFGEGSWLTVV.

The J gene is TRBJ1-5, the V gene TRBV28; a possible D gene is TRBD1 (6 bases). Trimming cost V 1 base and J 4 bases, with 11 bases left between them. The germline CDR1 and CDR2 sequences are MDHEN and SYDVKM. The CDR3 covers 15 residues. The CDR3 protein is CASSLSPTGNQPQHF. The CDR3 nucleotides read TGTGCCAGCAGTTTATCGCCAACAGGGAATCAGCCCCAGCATTTT.

CDR3 in amino acids: CASSLVSDTQYF. The CDR3, as DNA: TGTGCCAGCAGTTTAGTATCAGATACGCAGTATTTT. The chain recombines TRBV12-3 or TRBV12-4 with TRBJ2-3; D not certain. V was pared by 1 base and J by 4 bases, with 3 bases between. The CDR3 length is 12 residues.

The rearrangement uses TRBV19 and TRBJ2-5; 8 positions agree with TRBD1. The J segment lost 2 bases and the V segment lost 3 bases, leaving 11 bases of the junction unmatched. The germline V gene has CDR1 LNHDA and CDR2 SQIVND (reference sequence). The CDR3 loop spans 17 amino acids. The CDR3, as DNA: TGTGCCAGTAGTATTCGGCGGACAGGGTCTGTTCAAGAGACCCAGTACTTC. Translation gives CASSIRRTGSVQETQYF.

This clone was seen only a few times. J is TRBJ1-4 and V is TRBV27; weak D call: TRBD1 (5 bases). V was shortened by 6 bases and J by 7 bases, with 15 bases between the two germline ends. CDR3 length equals 14 residues. Germline values: CDR1 MNHEY, CDR2 SMNVEV (reference sequence). CDR3 region: CASRRQGMSEKLFF. CDR3 sequence (DNA): TGTGCCAGCAGGCGGCAGGGAATGAGTGAAAAACTGTTTTTT.

The CDR3 region has the DNA TGCGCCAGCAGCTCGCTGGCTGGAAACACCATATATTTT. This encodes CASSSLAGNTIYF. This rearrangement joins TRBV4-1 to TRBJ1-3; no clear D gene. CDR3 size: 13 residues. Germline V CDR1 and CDR2: MGHRA, YSYEKL. Trimming removed 5 bases from V and 2 bases from J, with 7 bases in between.

This clone appeared a few times. The chain carries TRBV19 and TRBJ1-6; D gene uncertain. CDR3 size: 14 residues. The V end was cut by 4 bases, the J end by 5 bases, with 9 bases between. From germline, CDR1 is LNHDA and CDR2 SQIVND (reference sequence). The CDR3 is CASSTGWNNSPLHF. The CDR3 DNA reads TGTGCCAGTAGTACCGGTTGGAATAATTCACCCCTCCACTTT. The whole variable domain, filled in from reference TRBV19 and TRBJ1-6, reads DGGITQSPKYLFRKEGQNVTLSCEQNLNHDAMYWYRQDPGQGLRLIYYSQIVNDFQKGDIAEGYSVSREKKESFPLTVTSAQKNPTAFYLCASSTGWNNSPLHFGNGTRLTVT.

V usage is TRBV10-3 and J usage is TRBJ1-1; D uncertain. The CDR3 is made up of 14 amino acids. V lost 6 bases, J lost 5 bases, and 16 bases lay in between. Germline assignment: CDR1 ENHRY and CDR2 SYGVKD. The CDR3 sequence is CAIRKTPEGTEAFF. For the CDR3, the DNA is TGTGCCATCAGGAAGACGCCGGAAGGAACTGAAGCTTTCTTT.

With regard to this clone: An end of the junction differs from the germline gene, which may be a read error. The chain couples TRBV16 to TRBJ2-5; TRBD2 matches 12 bases. This CDR3 is 17 amino acids long. Germline CDR1 reads KGHSY; CDR2 reads FQNENV. The CDR3 region has the DNA TGTGCCAGCAGCCAGGAACAGACTAGCGGGGGTCAAGGGACCCAGTACTTC. Its protein product is CASSQEQTSGGQGTQYF. The whole variable domain, remainder taken from reference TRBV16 and TRBJ2-5, is GEEVAQTPKHLVRGEGQKAKLYCAPIKGHSYVFWYQQVLKNEFKFLISFQNENVFDETGMPKERFSAKCLPNSPCSLEIQATKLEDSAVYFCASSQEQTSGGQGTQYFGPGTRLLVL.

In its sample, this clone was seen a few times. V and J are TRBV9 and TRBJ1-6; no reliable D call. The germline gives CDR1 SGDLS, CDR2 YYNGEE. With 6 bases removed from V and 11 bases from J, the gap between germline ends came to 18 bases. The CDR3 runs to 14 residues. This chain's CDR3 is CASNLEAQGPPLHF. Here the CDR3 DNA reads TGTGCCAGCAACCTAGAGGCTCAAGGGCCACCCCTCCACTTT.

The CDR3, as DNA: TGTGCCATCAGGTACGTTGGGAGCACTGAAGCTTTCTTT. It specifies CAIRYVGSTEAFF. V is TRBV10-3 and J is TRBJ1-1; unclear D gene. The CDR3 has 13 residues. V lost 6 bases to trimming and J lost 4 bases, with 12 bases between them. Germline V CDR1 and CDR2: ENHRY, SYGVKD.

This sequence joins TRBV6-4 and TRBJ1-5; D is uncertain. Germline V gene lookup returns CDR1 MRHNA and CDR2 SNTAGT. The CDR3 has 16 residues. V lost 6 bases and J lost 0, with 15 bases in between. CDR3 sequence reads: CASRAWGWRSNQPQHF. CDR3 in DNA: TGTGCCAGCAGAGCTTGGGGTTGGCGTAGCAATCAGCCCCAGCATTTT.

This chain uses TRBV5-4 with TRBJ1-3; no clear D. The V gene's germline CDR1 is SGHNT and CDR2 YYREEE (reference sequence). V gave up 0 bases and J gave up 0 bases, with 4 bases separating them. This CDR3 is 14 amino acids long. Written as DNA, the CDR3 is TGTGCCAGCAGCTTGGGGGCCTCTGGAAACACCATATATTTT. Its protein product is CASSLGASGNTIYF.

The V gene is TRBV5-1, the J gene TRBJ2-1, with D possibly being TRBD1 (5 bases). CDR3 length: 14 amino acids. The V gene lost 0 bases and the J gene lost 7 bases, with 11 bases spanning the gap. Germline CDR1 is SGHRS and CDR2 is YFSETQ. The CDR3 region is CASSLEQAWNEQFF. CDR3 bases: TGCGCCAGCAGCTTGGAACAGGCGTGGAATGAGCAGTTCTTC.

V usage is TRBV28 and J usage is TRBJ2-3; the match to TRBD1 covers 9 bases. The CDR3 extends over 15 amino acids. Germline V CDR1 and CDR2: MDHEN, SYDVKM. Trimming removed 5 bases from V and 4 bases from J; junction bases left unmatched: 7. The CDR3 nucleotides read TGTGCCAGCAGTCCCCCGGGACAGGGAGCAGATACGCAGTATTTT. It encodes CASSPPGQGADTQYF.

The chain combines TRBV30 with TRBJ2-7; a possible D gene is TRBD2 (6 bases). The CDR3 totals 11 residues. The germline V and J ends were trimmed by 0 bases and 6 bases, with 6 bases remaining between them. Germline loops: CDR1 GTSNPN, CDR2 SVGIG (reference sequence). The CDR3 nucleotides read TGTGCCTGGAGTGTCGGGGGCGAGCAGTACTTC. Encoded protein: CAWSVGGEQYF.

This clone was counted between two and nine times. The chain joins TRBV2 to TRBJ1-5, with D possibly being TRBD1 (5 bases). Between the trimmed V and J ends, which lost 6 bases and 4 bases, there was a span of 10 bases. The CDR3 extends over 13 amino acids. Germline assignment: CDR1 SNHLY and CDR2 FYNNEI. Written as DNA, the CDR3 is TGTGCCAGCAGAACGGGGGTTAATCAGCCCCAGCATTTT. Its translation: CASRTGVNQPQHF.

This chain connects TRBV18 to TRBJ2-5, with 9 positions matching TRBD2. With V trimmed by 2 bases and J by 4 bases, 8 bases remained unmatched. Germline-derived CDR1 and CDR2 are KGHSH and LQKENI. CDR3 length: 16 amino acids. The CDR3 loop is CASSPVAGADGETQYF. CDR3 bases: TGTGCCAGCTCACCAGTAGCGGGGGCCGACGGAGAGACCCAGTACTTC. Looking up the rest from reference TRBV18 and TRBJ2-5 gives the full variable domain: NAGVMQNPRHLVRRRGQEARLRCSPMKGHSHVYWYRQLPEEGLKFMVYLQKENIIDESGMPKERFSAEFPKEGPSILRIQQVVRGDSAAYFCASSPVAGADGETQYFGPGTRLLVL.

CDR3 coding DNA: TGTGCCAGCAGTTATCAACCCACAGGTTCTGGGGAGCTGTTTTTT. This translates into CASSYQPTGSGELFF. The rearrangement joins TRBV6-5 to TRBJ2-2, with D tentatively TRBD1 (5 bases). CDR3 length equals 15 residues. Germline CDR1 and CDR2: MNHEY and SVGAGI. The V end was cut by 3 bases, the J end by 8 bases, with 16 bases between.

The chain links TRBV3-1 (or the pseudogene TRBV3-2) to TRBJ2-5; 9 bases align to TRBD2. CDR3 length: 14 amino acids. Germline trimming cut 3 bases from V and 2 bases from J; bases unmatched to any gene: 1. Germline V gene data show CDR1 as LGHDT and CDR2 as YNNKEL (reference sequence). The chain's CDR3 is CASSQRGGQETQYF. CDR3 DNA sequence: TGTGCCAGCAGCCAGCGGGGGGGGCAAGAGACCCAGTACTTC.

The rearrangement joins TRBV2 to TRBJ2-1, with D tentatively TRBD1 or TRBD2 (6 bases each). This CDR3 has 14 amino acids. V was shortened by 7 bases and J by 2 bases, with 12 bases between the two germline ends. Per the germline V gene, CDR1 is SNHLY and CDR2 is FYNNEI. The CDR3 sequence: CASKGGETYNEQFF. CDR3 nucleotides: TGTGCCAGCAAGGGGGGCGAAACCTACAATGAGCAGTTCTTC.